This paragraph covers one TCR beta chain sequence. This sample was included in a study of cytotoxic CD8 clonotypes in ibrutinib-treated CLL. Study summary: Patient counts were roughly 10 relapsed/refractory, roughly 15 treatment-naive and around 17 IGHV unmutated.

Per germline, CDR1 DFQATT and CDR2 SNEGSKA (reference sequence). The CDR3 consists of 11 residues. Trimming took 4 bases from V and 5 from J, leaving 7 bases between them. The method was immunoSEQ multiplex PCR; TCRdb's version includes in-frame clones alone and lacks a portion of them. The table includes about 300,000 clones, about 64% detected once. Sequences were derived from PBMCs, sampled after 36 months of ibrutinib treatment. The receptor comes from a human donor with chronic lymphocytic leukemia. This chain links TRBV20-1 with TRBJ2-3, with D hard to call. The CDR3 region has the DNA TGCAGTGCTACATTTGGAGATACGCAGTATTTT. Translated, it gives CSATFGDTQYF.